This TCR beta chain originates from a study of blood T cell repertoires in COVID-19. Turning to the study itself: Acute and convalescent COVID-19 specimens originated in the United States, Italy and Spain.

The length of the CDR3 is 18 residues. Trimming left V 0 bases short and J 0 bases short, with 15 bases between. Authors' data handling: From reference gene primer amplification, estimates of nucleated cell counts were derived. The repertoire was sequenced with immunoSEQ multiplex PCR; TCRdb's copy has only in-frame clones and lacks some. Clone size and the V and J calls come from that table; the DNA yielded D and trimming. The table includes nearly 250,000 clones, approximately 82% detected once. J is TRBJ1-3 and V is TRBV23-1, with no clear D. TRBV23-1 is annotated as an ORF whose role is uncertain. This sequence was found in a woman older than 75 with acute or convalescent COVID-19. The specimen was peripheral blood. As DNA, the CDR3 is TGCGCCAGCAGTCAATCTAAGGAGGCAGTCCTCTCTGGAAACACCATATATTTT. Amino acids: CASSQSKEAVLSGNTIYF.